This entry is about one TCR beta chain. In this sample, this clone turned up once. Its cognate antigen has yet to be identified. No much larger clone is present one base from it, and per-base qualities are unavailable. The sample originates from a study of T cell changes during pregnancy in multiple sclerosis (dated by TCRdb to the late 2010s). The study in broad terms: The study looked at changes in the T cell repertoire across pregnancy in women with multiple sclerosis.

Libraries were constructed by the immunoSEQ multiplex PCR assay. TCRdb provides this immuneACCESS table in a form limited to in-frame rearrangements. Some clones are lacking; in checked studies, under half of them reflect an unresolved V gene, and why the rest are absent is not known. The sample contains nearly 110,000 clones, 85% to 95% of them found a single time. Around 1.5% of the sample comes from the top ten. For CDR1 and CDR2, the germline V gene lists MGHDK and SYGVNS. Trimmed from V: 6 bases; trimmed from J: 4 bases; junction bases lacking a gene match: 10. There are 15 amino acids in the CDR3, from cysteine to phenylalanine inclusive. Just CDR3 DNA is preserved here, 45 bases in frame from base 1.

This receptor chain uses TRBV25-1 and TRBJ1-2; 8 bases in between match TRBD1. The sample here was peripheral blood, taken after pregnancy. The origin of this receptor is a female donor with multiple sclerosis, enrolled in a pregnancy study. The CDR3 amino acid sequence is: CASRGTGGRGYGYTF. In nucleotides, the sequence is TGTGCCAGCAGGGGTACAGGGGGAAGGGGCTATGGCTACACCTTC.